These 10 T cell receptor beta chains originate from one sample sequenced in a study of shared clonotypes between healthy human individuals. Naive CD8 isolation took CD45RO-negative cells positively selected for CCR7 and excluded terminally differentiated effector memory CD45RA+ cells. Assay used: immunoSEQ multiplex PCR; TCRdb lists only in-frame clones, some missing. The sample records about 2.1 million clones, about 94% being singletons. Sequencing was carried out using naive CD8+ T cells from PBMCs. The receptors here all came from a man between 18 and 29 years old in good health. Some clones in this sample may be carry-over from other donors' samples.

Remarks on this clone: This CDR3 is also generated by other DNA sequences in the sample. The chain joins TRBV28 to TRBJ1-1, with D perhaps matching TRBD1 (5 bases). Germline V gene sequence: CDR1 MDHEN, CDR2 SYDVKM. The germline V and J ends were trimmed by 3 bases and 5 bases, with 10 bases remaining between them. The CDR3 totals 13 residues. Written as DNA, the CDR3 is TGTGCCAGCAGTTTCGTGGGGGATACTGAAGCTTTCTTT. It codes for CASSFVGDTEAFF.

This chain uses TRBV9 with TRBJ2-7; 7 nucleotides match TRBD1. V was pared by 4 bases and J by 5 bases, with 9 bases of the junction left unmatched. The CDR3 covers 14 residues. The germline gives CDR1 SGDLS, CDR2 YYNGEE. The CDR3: CASSPRTGGHEQYF. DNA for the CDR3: TGTGCCAGCAGCCCAAGGACAGGAGGTCACGAGCAGTACTTC.

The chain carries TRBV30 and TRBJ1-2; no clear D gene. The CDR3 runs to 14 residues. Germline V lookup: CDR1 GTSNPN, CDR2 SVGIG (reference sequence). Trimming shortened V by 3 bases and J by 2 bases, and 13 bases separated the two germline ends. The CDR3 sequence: CAWRGRQHNYGYTF. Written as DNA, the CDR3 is TGTGCCTGGAGGGGCCGACAACACAACTATGGCTACACCTTC. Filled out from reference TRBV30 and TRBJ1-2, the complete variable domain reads SQTIHQWPATLVQPVGSPLSLECTVEGTSNPNLYWYRQAAGRGLQLLFYSVGIGQISSEVPQNLSASRPQDRQFILSSKKLLLSDSGFYLCAWRGRQHNYGYTFGSGTRLTVV.

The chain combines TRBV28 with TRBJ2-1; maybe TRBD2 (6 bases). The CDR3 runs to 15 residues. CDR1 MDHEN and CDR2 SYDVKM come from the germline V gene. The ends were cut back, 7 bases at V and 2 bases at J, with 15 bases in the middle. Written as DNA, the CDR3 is TGTGCCAGCACCATGACTAGGCGGGCCTACAATGAGCAGTTCTTC. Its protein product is CASTMTRRAYNEQFF.

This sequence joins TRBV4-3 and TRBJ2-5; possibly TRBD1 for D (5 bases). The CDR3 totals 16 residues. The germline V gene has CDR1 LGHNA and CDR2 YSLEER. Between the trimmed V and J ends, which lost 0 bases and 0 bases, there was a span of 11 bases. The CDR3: CASSQESADNQETQYF. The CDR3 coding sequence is TGCGCCAGCAGCCAAGAATCCGCGGACAACCAAGAGACCCAGTACTTC.

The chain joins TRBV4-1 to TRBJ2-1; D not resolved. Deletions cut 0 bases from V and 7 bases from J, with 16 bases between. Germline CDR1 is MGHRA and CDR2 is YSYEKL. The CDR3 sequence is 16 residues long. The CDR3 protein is CASSQDDAGLKNEQFF. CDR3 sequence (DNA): TGCGCCAGCAGCCAAGACGACGCCGGGCTAAAGAATGAGCAGTTCTTC.

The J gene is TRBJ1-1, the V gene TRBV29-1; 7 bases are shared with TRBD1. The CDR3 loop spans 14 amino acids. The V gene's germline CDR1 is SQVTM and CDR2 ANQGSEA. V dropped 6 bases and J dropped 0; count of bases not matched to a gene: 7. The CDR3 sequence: CSVKGTVLNTEAFF. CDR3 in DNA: TGCAGCGTAAAAGGGACAGTGCTGAACACTGAAGCTTTCTTT.

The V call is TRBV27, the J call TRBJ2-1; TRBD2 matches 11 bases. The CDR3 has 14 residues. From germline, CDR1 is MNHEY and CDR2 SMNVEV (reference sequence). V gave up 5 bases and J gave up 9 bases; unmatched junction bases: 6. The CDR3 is CASSVAGGPGEQFF. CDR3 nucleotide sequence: TGTGCCAGCAGTGTAGCGGGAGGGCCGGGTGAGCAGTTCTTC.

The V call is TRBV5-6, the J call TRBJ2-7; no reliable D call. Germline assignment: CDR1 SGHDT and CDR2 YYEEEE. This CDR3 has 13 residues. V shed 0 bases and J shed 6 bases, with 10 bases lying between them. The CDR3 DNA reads TGTGCCAGCAGCTTGGTAAGGGCTGGCGAGCAGTACTTC. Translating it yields CASSLVRAGEQYF.

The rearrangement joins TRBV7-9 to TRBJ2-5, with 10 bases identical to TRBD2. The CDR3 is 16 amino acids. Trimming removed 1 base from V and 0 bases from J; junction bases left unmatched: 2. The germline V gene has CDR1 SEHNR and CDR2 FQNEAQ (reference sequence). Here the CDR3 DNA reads TGTGCCAGCAGCTTAGGACTAGCGGGCCACCAAGAGACCCAGTACTTC. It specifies CASSLGLAGHQETQYF.